The following is a T cell receptor beta chain sequence with its context. This entry is derived from a study of blood T cell repertoires in COVID-19. Study-level background: COVID-19 samples, acute and convalescent, were from the United States, Italy and Spain.

Per the germline V gene, CDR1 is MNHEY and CDR2 is SMNVEV (reference sequence). Trimming cost V 5 bases and J 6 bases, with 17 bases left between them. This CDR3 comprises 14 residues. The table came from immunoSEQ multiplex PCR; TCRdb's copy has only in-frame clones and leaves some out. The sample shows about 100,000 clones, 70% to 90% of them seen only once. Assignment of participants to cohorts was predicated upon participant-reported clinical history. The source of this sequence is a woman in her forties or fifties who had recovered from COVID-19. The sample taken for sequencing was PBMCs or T cells enriched from blood (not recorded which). The chain uses TRBV27 and TRBJ2-7, with D possibly matching TRBD1 (6 bases). The CDR3 region is CASSLRTDHGEQYF. The DNA of the CDR3 is TGTGCCAGCAGTCTCCGGACAGATCACGGCGAGCAGTACTTC.